The rows below give T cell receptor beta chains drawn from one sample of a study of human T cells and chemical hapten exposure. TCRdb re-called the RACE reads with MiXCR, one entry per CDR3 protein. The sample holds 80,000 to 95,000 distinct CDR3 sequences; 11% are singletons and the top ten take more than 1.5%. Source: whole blood, taken in connection with sensitization to the hapten diphenylcyclopropenone (DPC). The source is a man aged 18 to 30 with alopecia areata. Some clones in this sample may be carry-over from other donors' samples. Each CDR3 is given with its conserved first and last residue. The order of the fields is clone size, V gene, D gene, J gene, CDR3 protein, CDR3 DNA. D genes are given only for firm matches. Expanded clones are given a class, and other clones once, few, many or no size at all.

NA,TRBV4-3,NA,TRBJ2-7,CASSQGFSRPYEQYF,TGCGCCAGCAGCCAGGGGTTCTCCCGGCCCTACGAGCAGTACTTC
many,TRBV5-1,NA,TRBJ2-2,CASSSDRTDGELFF,TGCGCCAGCAGCTCCGACAGGACAGACGGGGAGCTGTTTTTT
few,TRBV7-2,NA,TRBJ1-5,CASSFQRWGRKVSPQHF,TGTGCCAGCAGCTTCCAGCGGTGGGGACGCAAAGTGTCGCCCCAGCATTTT
NA,TRBV7-3,TRBD1,TRBJ1-2,CASSPGQAYGYTF,TGTGCCAGCAGCCCGGGACAGGCATATGGCTACACCTTC
many,TRBV7-6,TRBD1,TRBJ2-2,CASSSGTGPGELFF,TGTGCCAGCAGCTCAGGGACAGGGCCCGGGGAGCTGTTTTTT
many,TRBV25-1,NA,TRBJ1-2,CASSESEAYRGYTF,TGTGCCAGCAGTGAATCGGAGGCGTATCGGGGCTACACCTTC
many,TRBV7-8,NA,TRBJ1-1,CASRPIGTARNTEAFF,TGTGCCAGCAGACCTATTGGGACGGCCCGAAACACTGAAGCTTTCTTT
NA,TRBV14,NA,TRBJ2-6,CASSHHLLGANVLTF,TGTGCCAGCAGCCATCACCTTTTAGGGGCCAACGTCCTGACTTTC
NA,TRBV3-1,NA,TRBJ1-5,CASSRDFGNQPQHF,TGTGCCAGCAGTCGGGACTTCGGCAATCAGCCCCAGCATTTT
few,TRBV5-6,NA,TRBJ2-1,CASSNRVSSYNEQFF,TGTGCCAGCAGCAACCGGGTCAGCTCCTACAATGAGCAGTTCTTC
many,TRBV2,NA,TRBJ2-7,CASSVRSGPSYEQYF,TGTGCCAGCAGTGTTCGATCGGGTCCCTCCTACGAGCAGTACTTC
few,TRBV9,NA,TRBJ1-5,CASSVGAYSNQPQHF,TGTGCCAGCAGCGTAGGGGCCTATAGCAATCAGCCCCAGCATTTT
few,TRBV4-3,NA,TRBJ2-1,CASSQEAGYNEQFF,TGCGCCAGCAGCCAAGAGGCGGGGTACAATGAGCAGTTCTTC
few,TRBV12-3/TRBV12-4,NA,TRBJ2-3,CASGDRPLSDTQYF,TGTGCCAGCGGAGACAGGCCGCTCTCAGATACGCAGTATTTT
many,TRBV7-2,TRBD2,TRBJ2-4,CASSPLLLAGGGNIQYF,TGTGCCAGCAGCCCCCTTTTACTAGCGGGGGGTGGAAACATTCAGTACTTC
many,TRBV7-9,NA,TRBJ1-5,CASSLDGKYQPQHF,TGTGCCAGCAGCTTAGATGGCAAATATCAGCCCCAGCATTTT
NA,TRBV7-2,TRBD2,TRBJ2-1,CASSLRRGDEQFF,TGTGCCAGCAGCCTTCGGCGGGGGGATGAGCAGTTCTTC
NA,TRBV7-9,NA,TRBJ1-1,CASSAGRTLNAEAFF,TGTGCCAGCAGCGCTGGCCGAACTCTTAACGCTGAAGCTTTCTTT
NA,TRBV28,NA,TRBJ1-2,CASSLGSPIYNYGYTF,TGTGCCAGCAGTTTAGGTTCTCCGATCTACAACTATGGCTACACCTTC
many,TRBV3-1,NA,TRBJ1-2,CASSQVSSWGKDYGYTF,TGTGCCAGCAGCCAGGTATCTTCTTGGGGGAAAGACTATGGCTACACCTTC
NA,TRBV4-1,NA,TRBJ2-3,CASSQEATDTQYF,TGCGCCAGCAGCCAAGAGGCTACAGATACGCAGTATTTT
NA,TRBV2,NA,TRBJ2-1,CASNLWGEQFF,TGTGCCAGCAACCTCTGGGGTGAGCAGTTCTTC
many,TRBV11-3,NA,TRBJ2-1,CASSLVGNEQFF,TGTGCCAGCAGCTTAGTCGGGAATGAGCAGTTCTTC
NA,TRBV19,TRBD1,TRBJ2-7,CASSMSQGATYEQYF,TGTGCCAGTAGTATGTCACAGGGGGCGACCTACGAGCAGTACTTC
many,TRBV12-3/TRBV12-4,NA,TRBJ2-3,CASSPPTGLSTDTQYF,TGTGCCAGCAGTCCCCCGACCGGGCTTAGCACAGATACGCAGTATTTT
NA,TRBV10-3,TRBD1,TRBJ1-4,CATSTGEAEKLFF,TGTGCCACCTCGACAGGGGAGGCTGAAAAACTGTTTTTT